These 27 T cell receptor beta chains originate from one sample sequenced in a study of blood T cells in healthy people across ages. Combining a sample-barcoded 5' primer with a J-beta primer mix, a second PCR ran for about 6 to 11 cycles. TCRdb used MiXCR to reprocess the 5' RACE reads, holding one entry per CDR3 protein. The sample lists roughly 730,000 distinct CDR3 sequences; 56% were seen once. The sequenced sample consisted of blood. These receptors were taken from a man aged 35-49 years in good health.

This clonotype was detected only a few times. This sequence joins TRBV5-1 and TRBJ2-7; the match to TRBD1 covers 12 bases. Per the germline V gene, CDR1 is SGHRS and CDR2 is YFSETQ. With V trimmed by 3 bases and J by 3 bases, 1 base remained unmatched. CDR3 length: 14 amino acids. Here the CDR3 reads CASSWDRGLYEQYF. CDR3 nucleotide sequence: TGCGCCAGCAGCTGGGACAGGGGGCTCTACGAGCAGTACTTC.

This chain joins TRBV3-1 and TRBJ2-7; no clear D. Germline V gene lookup returns CDR1 LGHDT and CDR2 YNNKEL (reference sequence). The CDR3 is 15 amino acids. Trimming took 1 base from V and 7 from J, leaving 17 bases between them. The CDR3, as DNA: TGTGCCAGCAGCCAAGCCTTGGACCCCCGATGGGAGCAGTACTTC. This codes for CASSQALDPRWEQYF.

The CDR3 sequence: CASSLIPGQNSGANVLTF. The CDR3 nucleotides read TGCGCCAGCAGCTTGATTCCGGGACAAAACTCTGGGGCCAACGTCCTGACTTTC. This sequence joins TRBV5-1 and TRBJ2-6; D perhaps matches TRBD1 (6 bases). V shed 1 base and J shed 0 bases, with 14 bases lying between them. The CDR3 is 18 amino acids. CDR1 is SGHRS, CDR2 YFSETQ, per germline.

This clonotype came up a few times. The chain carries TRBV20-1 and TRBJ1-2; D is unclear. Germline V gives CDR1 DFQATT, CDR2 SNEGSKA (reference sequence). The CDR3 is 12 amino acids. Trimming left V 8 bases short and J 8 bases short, with 18 bases between. The CDR3 nucleotides are TGCAGTTCGATGGCGACCACCCGCGGCTACACCTTC. It translates to CSSMATTRGYTF.

V is TRBV4-2 and J is TRBJ2-3; 14 positions match TRBD2. V shed 4 bases and J 7 bases; nucleotides not matched to a gene: 10. Germline CDR1 LGHNA, CDR2 YNFKEQ. The CDR3 has 17 amino acids. The CDR3 spells CASSPGLAGGLRNTQYF. The CDR3 DNA reads TGTGCCAGCAGCCCAGGACTAGCGGGGGGTTTACGAAATACGCAGTATTTT.

The V call is TRBV29-1, the J call TRBJ2-7; tentatively, D is TRBD2 (7 bases). Per the germline V gene, CDR1 is SQVTM and CDR2 is ANQGSEA. The CDR3 extends over 15 amino acids. V was trimmed by 3 bases and J by 3 bases, leaving 18 bases between them. As DNA, the CDR3 is TGCAGCGTTGATGGGGGAGCGGGACAAATCTACGAGCAGTACTTC. It translates to CSVDGGAGQIYEQYF.

The table lists this clonotype with a few counts. The germline gene is not matched at one end of the junction; a read error may be the cause. The chain is built from TRBV20-1 and TRBJ2-7; tentatively, D is TRBD1 (6 bases). The CDR3 is made up of 15 amino acids. Looked up from germline, CDR1 is DFQATT and CDR2 is SNEGSKA (reference sequence). The CDR3 is CSATSGGGSSYEQYF. CDR3 DNA: TGTAGTGCTACAAGTGGTGGGGGCAGCTCCTACGAGCAGTACTTC.

This rearrangement joins TRBV7-2 to TRBJ2-5, with 9 positions matching TRBD2. The J call is in doubt because the DNA end fits TRBJ2-7 better. This CDR3 is built from 14 residues. Germline CDR1 is SGHTA and CDR2 is FQGNSA. This CDR3 is CASSPGLANYEQYF. The CDR3 DNA sequence: TGTGCCAGCAGCCCGGGACTAGCTAATTACGAGCAGTACTTC.

The rearrangement uses TRBV3-1 and TRBJ2-4; perhaps D is TRBD1 or TRBD2 (5 bases each). The tail of the sequence fits TRBJ2-5 better, so the J call may be wrong. The length of the CDR3 is 16 residues. Germline V gives CDR1 LGHDT, CDR2 YNNKEL (reference sequence). The CDR3 DNA reads TGTGCCAGCAGCTACCGGGGCCGGAGGAGACAAGAGACCCAGTACTTC. Translation gives CASSYRGRRRQETQYF.

This clonotype was recorded only once. V gene TRBV20-1 combines with J gene TRBJ2-5; 14 nucleotides agree with TRBD2. Germline CDR1 is DFQATT and CDR2 is SNEGSKA (reference sequence). The junction had 3 bases not matched to a gene; V was cut back by 6 bases and J by 3 bases. This CDR3 region has 14 residues. CDR3 sequence (DNA): TGCAGTGCGAGACTAGCGGGGGGGAAAGAGACCCAGTACTTC. This codes for CSARLAGGKETQYF.

This rearrangement joins TRBV7-9 to TRBJ1-5, with unresolved D. There are 14 residues in the CDR3. Trimming removed 5 bases at V and 3 bases at J, with 11 bases between. Germline V gives CDR1 SEHNR, CDR2 FQNEAQ (reference sequence). CDR3 sequence: CASSPDGDNQPQHF. In nucleotides, the CDR3 is TGTGCCAGCAGCCCGGACGGAGACAATCAGCCCCAGCATTTT.

V usage is TRBV29-1 and J usage is TRBJ2-1; 9 bases are a match to TRBD2. CDR3 size: 15 residues. Per germline, CDR1 SQVTM and CDR2 ANQGSEA. With 3 bases clipped from V and 4 bases from J, the junction kept 7 bases outside the gene matches. Written as DNA, the CDR3 is TGCAGCGTTGACCCCCTAGCGGGGCCGTACAATGAGCAGTTCTTC. Translating it yields CSVDPLAGPYNEQFF.

In this sample, this clonotype turned up once. The chain is built from TRBV20-1 and TRBJ2-3; TRBD2 aligns across 10 bases. CDR3 size: 15 residues. CDR1 DFQATT and CDR2 SNEGSKA come from the germline V gene (reference sequence). J was trimmed by 2 bases and V by 5 bases; bases with no gene match: 7. CDR3 in amino acids: CSARDSGRPTDTQYF. For the CDR3, the DNA is TGCAGTGCTCGGGATAGCGGGAGGCCCACAGATACGCAGTATTTT.

The chain employs TRBV12-3 or TRBV12-4 and TRBJ2-1, with 11 bases matching TRBD2. With 7 bases clipped from V and 4 bases from J, the junction kept 6 bases outside the gene matches. The CDR3 has 15 amino acids. The CDR3 nucleotides read TGTGCCAGCATCCTAGCGGGGGGCCTATACAATGAGCAGTTCTTC. Amino acids: CASILAGGLYNEQFF.

This clonotype has more than one count but fewer than ten. The CDR3: CASSQEILGGPSGSYEQYF. The CDR3 DNA is TGCGCCAGCAGCCAAGAAATTCTCGGAGGGCCCTCGGGCTCCTACGAGCAGTACTTC. The chain has TRBV4-3 and TRBJ2-7; D is perhaps TRBD2 (6 bases). The germline gives CDR1 LGHNA, CDR2 YSLEER. This CDR3 is built from 19 residues. The V end lost 0 bases, the J end lost 0 bases, and 21 bases lay between the germline ends.

This chain links TRBV29-1 with TRBJ2-4, with D maybe TRBD1 (5 bases). This CDR3 region has 14 residues. The V and J ends lost 3 bases and 6 bases respectively, with 15 bases between them. Germline V lookup: CDR1 SQVTM, CDR2 ANQGSEA. The CDR3 spells CSVETDPPINIQYF. As DNA, the CDR3 is TGCAGCGTTGAGACAGACCCACCGATAAACATTCAGTACTTC.

The chain recombines TRBV7-2 with TRBJ2-3; tentative D call: TRBD1 (5 bases). The CDR3 consists of 15 residues. The ends were cut back, 5 bases at V and 2 bases at J, with 14 bases in the middle. Germline V gives CDR1 SGHTA, CDR2 FQGNSA. This CDR3 reads CASSPGAATTDTQYF. CDR3 sequence (DNA): TGTGCCAGCAGCCCTGGGGCAGCGACCACAGATACGCAGTATTTT.

The J gene is TRBJ2-3, the V gene TRBV24-1; D could derive from TRBD1 or TRBD2 (5 bases each). CDR1 KGHDR and CDR2 SFDVKD come from the germline V gene. V was clipped by 4 bases and J by 2 bases, with 12 bases between them. The CDR3 is made up of 15 amino acids. The CDR3 protein is CATSEGERVTDTQYF. CDR3 coding DNA: TGTGCCACCAGTGAGGGGGAGAGGGTCACAGATACGCAGTATTTT.

The chain joins TRBV4-3 to TRBJ2-5; 8 positions match TRBD2. Trimming removed 3 bases from V and 2 bases from J; junction bases left unmatched: 5. The length of the CDR3 is 15 residues. Germline CDR1 LGHNA, CDR2 YSLEER. The CDR3 nucleotides are TGCGCCAGCAGCCAGTCTATAGCGGGACAAGAGACCCAGTACTTC. Residues: CASSQSIAGQETQYF.

This chain joins TRBV29-1 and TRBJ2-1, with 13 bases identical to TRBD2. Trimming took 4 bases from V and 10 from J; bases not matched to a gene: 10. Germline loops: CDR1 SQVTM, CDR2 ANQGSEA. The CDR3 has 15 amino acids. The chain's CDR3 is CSVGGLAGLRAEQFF. The CDR3 coding sequence is TGCAGCGTTGGGGGACTAGCGGGACTTCGAGCCGAGCAGTTCTTC.

This chain uses TRBV7-8 with TRBJ1-4; D possibly corresponds to TRBD1 (6 bases). The germline CDR1 and CDR2 sequences are SGHVS and FQNEAQ. Trimming took off 6 bases at V and 3 bases at J, with 11 bases between the two ends. The CDR3 has 14 residues. CDR3 protein: CASSRDIPNEKLFF. The CDR3 DNA reads TGTGCCAGCAGTCGGGACATACCTAATGAAAAACTGTTTTTT.

The chain has TRBV20-1 and TRBJ2-5; 8 bases map to TRBD1. Germline CDR1 reads DFQATT; CDR2 reads SNEGSKA (reference sequence). This CDR3 comprises 14 residues. The J segment lost 2 bases and the V segment lost 0 bases, leaving 2 bases of the junction unmatched. The CDR3 reads CSARERQGQETQYF. The DNA for the CDR3 is TGCAGTGCTAGAGAGAGACAGGGGCAAGAGACCCAGTACTTC.

This clonotype is a singleton in its sample. In nucleotides, the CDR3 is TGTGCCAGCAGTACGCACGGGGAGAGTGAAAAACTGTTTTTT. This sequence encodes CASSTHGESEKLFF. This chain uses TRBV6-2 or TRBV6-3 with TRBJ1-4, with D unclear. Trimming shortened V by 5 bases and J by 7 bases, and 14 bases separated the two germline ends. Germline loops: CDR1 MNHEY, CDR2 SVGEGT. The CDR3 contains 14 residues.

The chain has TRBV11-3 and TRBJ2-5; 8 bases agree with TRBD2. This CDR3 has 15 residues. J was trimmed by 2 bases and V by 5 bases; bases with no gene match: 7. In germline, CDR1 is SGHNT, CDR2 YENEEA. This chain's CDR3 is CASSRGAGEQETQYF. The CDR3 DNA follows: TGTGCCAGCAGCCGCGGAGCGGGGGAGCAAGAGACCCAGTACTTC.

This clonotype was detected only a few times. The genes are TRBV20-1 and TRBJ2-7; D might be TRBD1 or TRBD2, each matching 5 bases. Trimming left V 0 bases short and J 0 bases short, with 12 bases between. The germline CDR1 and CDR2 sequences are DFQATT and SNEGSKA (reference sequence). The CDR3 totals 15 residues. CDR3 amino acids: CSARDEGRSSYEQYF. The CDR3 DNA sequence: TGCAGTGCTAGAGATGAGGGACGGAGCTCCTACGAGCAGTACTTC.

This chain uses TRBV2 with TRBJ1-4, with D unresolved. Trimming pared 0 bases from V and 3 bases from J, leaving 11 bases between. This CDR3 comprises 16 residues. Per germline, CDR1 SNHLY and CDR2 FYNNEI. The CDR3 sequence: CASSEALRLANEKLFF. In nucleotides, the CDR3 is TGTGCCAGCAGTGAAGCTCTACGGTTGGCTAATGAAAAACTGTTTTTT.

The CDR3 protein is CSKLKGGGETQYF. Here the CDR3 DNA reads TGCAGTAAACTTAAAGGGGGCGGAGAGACCCAGTACTTC. The chain is built from TRBV20-1 and TRBJ2-7, with 7 bases fitting TRBD1. The J call is doubtful: the DNA matches TRBJ2-5 better. This CDR3 region has 13 residues. CDR1 is DFQATT, CDR2 SNEGSKA, per germline (reference sequence).